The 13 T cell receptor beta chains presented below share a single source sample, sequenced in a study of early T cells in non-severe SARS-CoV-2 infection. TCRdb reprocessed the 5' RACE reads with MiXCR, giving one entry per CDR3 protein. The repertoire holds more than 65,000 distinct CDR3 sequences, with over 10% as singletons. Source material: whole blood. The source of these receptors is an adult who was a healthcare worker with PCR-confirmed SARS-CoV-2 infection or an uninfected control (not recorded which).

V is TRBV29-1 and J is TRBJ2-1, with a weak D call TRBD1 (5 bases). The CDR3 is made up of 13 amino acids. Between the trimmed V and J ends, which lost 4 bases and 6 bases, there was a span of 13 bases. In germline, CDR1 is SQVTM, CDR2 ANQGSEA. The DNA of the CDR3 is TGCAGCGTTGTCGGCAGGGTGGTCAATGAGCAGTTCTTC. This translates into CSVVGRVVNEQFF.

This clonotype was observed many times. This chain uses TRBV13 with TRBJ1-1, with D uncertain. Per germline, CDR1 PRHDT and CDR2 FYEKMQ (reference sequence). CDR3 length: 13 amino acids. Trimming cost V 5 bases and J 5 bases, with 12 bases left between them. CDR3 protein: CASSVGVWTEAFF. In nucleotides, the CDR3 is TGTGCCAGCAGCGTGGGAGTATGGACTGAAGCTTTCTTT.

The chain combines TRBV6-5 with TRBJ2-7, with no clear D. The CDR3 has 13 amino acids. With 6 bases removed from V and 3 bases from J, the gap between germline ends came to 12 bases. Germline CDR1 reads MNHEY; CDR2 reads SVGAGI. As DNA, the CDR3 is TGTGCCAGCAGCCGGGCGTTCGGCTACGAGCAGTACTTC. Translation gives CASSRAFGYEQYF.

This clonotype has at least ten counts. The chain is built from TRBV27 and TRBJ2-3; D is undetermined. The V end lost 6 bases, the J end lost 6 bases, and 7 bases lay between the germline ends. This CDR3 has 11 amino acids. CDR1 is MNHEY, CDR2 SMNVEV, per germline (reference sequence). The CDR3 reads CASSLGDTQYF. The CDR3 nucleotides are TGTGCCAGCAGCTTGGGGGATACGCAGTATTTT.

The CDR3 nucleotides are TGTGCCAGTAGCCGTGTCCCCGGCGGGGCCAACGTCCTGACTTTC. The encoded protein is CASSRVPGGANVLTF. V gene TRBV19 combines with J gene TRBJ2-6; D is unresolved. The germline gives CDR1 LNHDA, CDR2 SQIVND (reference sequence). The CDR3 runs 15 residues. V lost 6 bases and J lost 4, with 13 bases in between.

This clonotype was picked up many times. The CDR3 is CASSFVAGGNTGELFF. In DNA, the CDR3 is TGCGCCAGCAGCTTCGTCGCGGGGGGAAACACCGGGGAGCTGTTTTTT. J is TRBJ2-2 and V is TRBV5-1, with 8 bases aligning to TRBD2. Germline V gives CDR1 SGHRS, CDR2 YFSETQ. The CDR3 has 16 amino acids. The V gene end was trimmed by 2 bases and the J gene end by 2 bases; junction bases not matched to a gene: 5.

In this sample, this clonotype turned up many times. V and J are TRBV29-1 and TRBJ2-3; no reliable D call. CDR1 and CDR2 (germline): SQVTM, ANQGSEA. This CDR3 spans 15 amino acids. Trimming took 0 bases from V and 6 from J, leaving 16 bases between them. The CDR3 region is CSVEEAPHVGDTQYF. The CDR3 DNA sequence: TGCAGCGTTGAAGAAGCCCCCCACGTCGGGGATACGCAGTATTTT.

The DNA of the CDR3 is TGCAGCCTTAAGAGGGGAGCCTACACCTTC. Translated, it gives CSLKRGAYTF. The rearrangement links TRBV20-1 to TRBJ1-2, with D perhaps matching TRBD1 (5 bases). From germline, CDR1 is DFQATT and CDR2 SNEGSKA (reference sequence). The CDR3 totals 10 residues.

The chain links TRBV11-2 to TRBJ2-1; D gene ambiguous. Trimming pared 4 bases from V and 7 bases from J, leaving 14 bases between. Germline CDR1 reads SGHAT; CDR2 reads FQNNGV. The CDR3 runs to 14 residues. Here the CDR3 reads CASSSRLVRNEQFF. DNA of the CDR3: TGTGCCAGCAGCTCCCGTTTGGTTAGAAATGAGCAGTTCTTC.

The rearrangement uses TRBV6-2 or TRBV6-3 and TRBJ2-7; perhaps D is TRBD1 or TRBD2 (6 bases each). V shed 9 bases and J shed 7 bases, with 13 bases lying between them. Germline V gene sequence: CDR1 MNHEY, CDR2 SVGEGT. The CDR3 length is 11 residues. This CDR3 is CASWAGQEQYF. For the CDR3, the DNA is TGTGCCAGTTGGGCGGGACAAGAGCAGTACTTC.

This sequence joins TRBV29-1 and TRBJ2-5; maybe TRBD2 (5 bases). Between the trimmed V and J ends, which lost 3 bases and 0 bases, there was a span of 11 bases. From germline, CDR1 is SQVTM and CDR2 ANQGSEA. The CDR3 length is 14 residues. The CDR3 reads CSVDGLSYQETQYF. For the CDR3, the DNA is TGCAGCGTTGATGGACTGTCGTACCAAGAGACCCAGTACTTC.

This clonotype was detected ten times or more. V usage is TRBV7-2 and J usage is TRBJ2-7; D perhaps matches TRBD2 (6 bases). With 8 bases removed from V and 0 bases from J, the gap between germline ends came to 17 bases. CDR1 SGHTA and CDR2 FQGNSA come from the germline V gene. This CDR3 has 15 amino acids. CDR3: CASSTGGRRSYEQYF. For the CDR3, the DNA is TGTGCCAGCTCCACTGGGGGGAGGCGCTCCTACGAGCAGTACTTC.

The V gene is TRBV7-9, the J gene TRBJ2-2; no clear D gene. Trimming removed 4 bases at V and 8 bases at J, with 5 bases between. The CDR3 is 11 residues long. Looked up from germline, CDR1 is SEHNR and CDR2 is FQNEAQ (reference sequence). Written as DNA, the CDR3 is TGTGCCAGCAGCTGGCCTGGGGAGCTGTTTTTT. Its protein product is CASSWPGELFF.